The rows below give T cell receptor beta chains drawn from one sample of a study of PD-1 blockade in classical Hodgkin lymphoma. Clones were read by immunoSEQ multiplex PCR, and TCRdb kept only the in-frame ones, dropping some. The table shows 10,000 or so clones, with 80% to 90% occurring only once. The sample comprised CD8+ T cells from blood. Receptors originate from a human donor with classical Hodgkin lymphoma. The CDR3 runs from the conserved cysteine through the conserved F or W. A D gene is named only where the DNA matches it firmly. Some rows mark clone size as missing; the rest say once, few, many or name a class of expanded clone.

abundance	v_gene	d_gene	j_gene	CDR3aa	CDR3nt
.	TRBV10-3	TRBD1	TRBJ2-3	CAISDRVYRYTQYF	TGTGCCATCTCGGACAGGGTCTACCGTTATACGCAGTATTTT
.	TRBV9	TRBD1	TRBJ2-7	CASSSQRMGTGPHEQYF	TGTGCCAGCAGCTCACAACGGATGGGGACAGGTCCCCACGAGCAGTACTTC
once	TRBV9	TRBD1	TRBJ1-5	CASSVGTGTGNQPQHF	TGTGCCAGCAGCGTAGGCACCGGGACAGGGAATCAGCCCCAGCATTTT
.	TRBV11-2	.	TRBJ1-6	CASSLAPQGSYNSPLHF	TGTGCCAGCAGCTTAGCCCCCCAAGGGTCCTATAATTCACCCCTCCACTTT
.	TRBV28	.	TRBJ2-7	CASSLFARGTVSYEQYF	TGTGCCAGCAGTTTATTTGCCCGGGGGACAGTTTCCTACGAGCAGTACTTC
.	TRBV19	TRBD1	TRBJ1-5	CASSITTGFGQPQHF	TGTGCCAGTAGTATAACGACAGGGTTTGGCCAGCCCCAGCATTTT
.	TRBV27	.	TRBJ1-1	CASELRRATTTEAFF	TGTGCCAGCGAACTTCGTAGGGCCACAACCACTGAAGCTTTCTTT
once	TRBV7-9	.	TRBJ2-1	CASSSSNGQAYNEQFF	TGTGCCAGCAGCTCTAGCAACGGGCAGGCCTACAATGAGCAGTTCTTC
.	TRBV5-6	.	TRBJ2-1	CASSFGFGEQFF	TGTGCCAGCAGCTTTGGGTTTGGTGAGCAGTTCTTC